The 13 T cell receptor beta chains below all came from one sample that was sequenced in a study of CD8 T cells in ankylosing spondylitis. The study, taken as a whole, reports: Characteristic, it appeared, of ankylosing spondylitis blood was a TCR beta motif of roughly eight highly homologous variants.

Their target antigens are unknown. MiXCR, run by TCRdb on the 5' RACE reads, gives a single entry per CDR3 protein. The repertoire holds 700,000 to 850,000 distinct CDR3 sequences, with 10% to 15% as singletons. Specimen: blood, either unsorted or a sorted T cell fraction (not recorded which). Every receptor here comes from a male donor with ankylosing spondylitis.

This chain links TRBV5-1 with TRBJ1-6; no reliable D call. V was pared by 0 bases and J by 9 bases, with 13 bases between. Per the germline V gene, CDR1 is SGHRS and CDR2 is YFSETQ. The CDR3 consists of 15 residues. The CDR3 DNA is TGCGCCAGCAGCTTGGACATGCCTAGGGCTTCACCCCTCCACTTT. Residues: CASSLDMPRASPLHF.

The V and J genes are TRBV5-1 and TRBJ2-3; 8 bases agree with TRBD2. There are 14 residues in the CDR3. Germline V gene sequence: CDR1 SGHRS, CDR2 YFSETQ. V trimming: 4 bases; J trimming: 3 bases; junction bases outside the gene matches: 4. The CDR3 DNA follows: TGCGCCAGCAGCCTTCAGCGGGAGACAGATACGCAGTATTTT. It codes for CASSLQRETDTQYF.

This clonotype was observed a handful of times. CDR3 nucleotides: TGTGCCAGCAGTTTGGGTGCTCCCTTGAGGGAGACCCAGTACTTC. Translating gives CASSLGAPLRETQYF. The chain is built from TRBV28 and TRBJ2-5; unclear D gene. V gave up 3 bases and J gave up 5 bases, with 16 bases separating them. Germline CDR1 MDHEN, CDR2 SYDVKM. The CDR3 is 15 residues long.

Notes on this clonotype: The germline gene is not matched at one end of the junction; a read error may be the cause. The chain carries TRBV29-1 and TRBJ1-2; D not resolved. Germline V CDR1 and CDR2: SQVTM, ANQGSEA. The CDR3 extends over 11 amino acids. The CDR3 region has the DNA TGCAGCGCTGAAGGGTACGGCGGCTACACCTTC. Its translation: CSAEGYGGYTF.

This clonotype was counted between two and nine times. The chain has TRBV5-1 and TRBJ1-1; D unclear. V lost 4 bases to trimming and J lost 2 bases, with 12 bases between them. From germline, CDR1 is SGHRS and CDR2 YFSETQ. This CDR3 has 14 amino acids. The CDR3 region is CASSDDTLNTEAFF. The CDR3 region has the DNA TGCGCCAGCAGCGATGACACGCTAAACACTGAAGCTTTCTTT.

A few counts support this clonotype. The chain is built from TRBV5-5 and TRBJ1-1; D is unresolved. Germline V gene lookup returns CDR1 SGHKS and CDR2 YYEKEE (reference sequence). V was shortened by 4 bases and J by 1 base, with 8 bases between the two germline ends. This CDR3 has 13 amino acids. CDR3 loop: CASSLTRNTEAFF. Here the CDR3 DNA reads TGTGCCAGCAGCCTAACTAGGAACACTGAAGCTTTCTTT. The full variable domain, completed using reference TRBV5-5 and TRBJ1-1, is DAGVTQSPTHLIKTRGQQVTLRCSPISGHKSVSWYQQVLGQGPQFIFQYYEKEERGRGNFPDRFSARQFPNYSSELNVNALLLGDSALYLCASSLTRNTEAFFGQGTRLTVV.

At least ten counts were recorded for this clonotype. The chain carries TRBV6-2 or TRBV6-3 and TRBJ2-1; 9 bases match TRBD2. CDR1 MNHEY and CDR2 SVGEGT come from the germline V gene. The CDR3 length is 15 residues. The J segment lost 4 bases and the V segment lost 5 bases, leaving 6 bases of the junction unmatched. The CDR3 region is CASSKTSGAYNEQFF. DNA for the CDR3: TGTGCCAGCAGTAAGACTAGCGGAGCATACAATGAGCAGTTCTTC.

The chain combines TRBV18 with TRBJ2-3; D possibly corresponds to TRBD1 (5 bases). Trimming removed 3 bases at V and 0 bases at J, with 10 bases between. This CDR3 has 15 residues. Per the germline V gene, CDR1 is KGHSH and CDR2 is LQKENI. CDR3 in amino acids: CASSPMGLSTDTQYF. The DNA for the CDR3 is TGTGCCAGCTCACCTATGGGGCTTAGCACAGATACGCAGTATTTT. The full variable domain, completed using reference TRBV18 and TRBJ2-3, is NAGVMQNPRHLVRRRGQEARLRCSPMKGHSHVYWYRQLPEEGLKFMVYLQKENIIDESGMPKERFSAEFPKEGPSILRIQQVVRGDSAAYFCASSPMGLSTDTQYFGPGTRLTVL.

This clonotype occurred a few times. The chain recombines TRBV6-1 with TRBJ2-7, with 10 bases lining up with TRBD1. Germline V lookup: CDR1 MNHNS, CDR2 SASEGT. This CDR3 region has 14 residues. V lost 6 bases, J lost 5 bases, and 7 bases stayed unmatched. CDR3 DNA: TGTGCCAGCAGGACCGGGACAGGGGTTGACGAGCAGTACTTC. Its translation: CASRTGTGVDEQYF.

This clonotype has only a few counts. The V and J genes are TRBV18 and TRBJ2-5; 9 bases are a match to TRBD2. Germline assignment: CDR1 KGHSH and CDR2 LQKENI. CDR3 length: 16 amino acids. V lost 3 bases and J lost 5; bases outside the gene matches: 10. The CDR3 is CASSPVLAGTKETQYF. CDR3 coding DNA: TGTGCCAGCTCACCTGTCCTAGCGGGAACTAAGGAGACCCAGTACTTC.

V is TRBV20-1 and J is TRBJ2-5; D is unclear. The germline gives CDR1 DFQATT, CDR2 SNEGSKA (reference sequence). The germline V and J ends were trimmed by 0 bases and 1 base, with 6 bases remaining between them. The CDR3 extends over 13 amino acids. The DNA for the CDR3 is TGCAGTGCTAGAGATCCAGTCCAAGAGACCCAGTACTTC. It specifies CSARDPVQETQYF.

This clonotype was detected a few times. The V gene is TRBV15, the J gene TRBJ1-2; TRBD1 agrees at 10 bases. Germline trimming cut 3 bases from V and 4 bases from J; bases unmatched to any gene: 5. Germline CDR1 LNHNV, CDR2 YYDKDF (reference sequence). The CDR3 has 15 residues. The CDR3 sequence is CATSRWTGGSYGYTF. CDR3 nucleotide sequence: TGTGCCACCAGCAGGTGGACAGGGGGTAGCTATGGCTACACCTTC.

The chain is built from TRBV20-1 and TRBJ2-1; 11 nucleotides line up with TRBD2. The ends lost 6 bases at V and 7 bases at J; junction bases unmatched: 8. The germline V gene encodes CDR1 DFQATT and CDR2 SNEGSKA (reference sequence). The CDR3 covers 14 residues. The CDR3 loop reads CSASRASGGNEQFF. Written as DNA, the CDR3 is TGCAGTGCCTCAAGGGCTAGCGGGGGGAATGAGCAGTTCTTC.